Reported below is one TCR beta chain. Its antigen is still unknown. Per-nucleotide qualities are absent, and no much larger clonotype sits a single base away. V trim: 4 bases; J trim: 1 base; unmatched bases: 9. The CDR3 measures 16 amino acids from cysteine to phenylalanine. The DNA shown is the 48-base CDR3, in frame from base 1. The germline V gene provides CDR1 LGHNA and CDR2 YNFKEQ. The CDR3 regions of human TCRbeta chains were subjected to immunosequencing. For the original study's pipeline: TCRs in the repertoires were matched against a reference library of SARS-CoV-2-specific TCRs that had been generated with the MIRA antigen-specificity platform. Breadth was defined as the fraction of unique TCRs that were SARS-CoV-2-associated. Depth was defined as the fraction of total T cells that were SARS-CoV-2-associated. Using the MIRA data, each spike-specific TCR was assigned both to the spike region to which the TCR was reactive and to a CD4 or CD8 class. Log10-transformed breadth and depth values were compared by one-way ANOVA with Sidak's multiple comparisons tests. TCRdb's version of the immuneACCESS table is confined to in-frame rearrangements and falls short of the full clone set. An unresolved V gene accounts for under half of the shortfall where checked; the remainder is of unknown origin. D and trimming were read from the DNA, whereas the V and J calls and clone size are those reported in that table. The sample table shows 130,000 to 150,000 clones, and approximately 90% are seen once. The top ten clones comprise 5% of the sample.

This record belongs to a study of T cell responses to AZD1222 COVID-19 vaccine (dated by TCRdb to about 2021). General notes on the study: AZD1222 recipients given second doses at about 4 weeks or at about 12 weeks were pooled, since spike-specific TCR depth and breadth were not found to differ between the two schedules. A total of under 250 trial participants underwent TCR sequencing, of whom some 200 had received two doses of AZD1222 and 26 had received two doses of the MenACWY control vaccine. Enrollment into the trials was organized by age into subgroups of 18-55, 56-69 and 70-plus years, and those subgroups contained approximately 160, 26 and 62 TCR-sequenced participants, respectively.

The label giving this sample's time point can be read as: baseline before first vaccination. Samples from vaccinated people were obtained from the UK trials COV001 and COV002, which included a single-blind randomized controlled phase 2/3 trial of AZD1222 (ChAdOx1 nCoV-19) in healthy adults. For TCRbeta chain sequencing, PBMC samples were collected from trial participants at day 0 and at day 28 after the second dose. Points the paper makes about the study in general: In the small 56-69-year group, the increase in depth fell short of significance, most likely because of low power. The vaccine-associated CD4 TCRs covered the entire spike protein, and the dominant responses fell in regions 160-218 and 743-854. Participants were mostly white British, with more females than males. The authors suggested clonal diversity may have been underestimated. Conclusions about previously exposed vaccinees were limited because only 5 or 6 AZD1222 recipients were SARS-CoV-2 seropositive at baseline. Reportedly, close to half of the unique spike-specific TCRs recognized epitopes lying outside the regions that are mutated in the B.1.351 and B.1.1.7 variants. After two AZD1222 doses, spike-specific TCR breadth and depth were significantly higher than at day 0 and than in MenACWY recipients. Because no samples from the day 14 peak response were available, repertoires could be characterized only after the peak T cell response.

The chain links TRBV4-2 with TRBJ1-1; 7 nucleotides in the junction match TRBD1. The input for sequencing was peripheral blood, taken on day 0 of AZD1222 vaccination. This sequence was found in an adult in good health. Here the CDR3 is given as CASSPPPGQTNTEAFF. The sequenced DNA is TGTGCCAGCAGCCCTCCTCCGGGACAGACGAACACTGAAGCTTTCTTT.